These 25 T cell receptor beta chains share one sample of origin, sequenced in a study of cytomegalovirus exposure and HLA in healthy donors. PCR was performed using 60 Vbeta and 13 Jbeta primers. The assay was immunoSEQ multiplex PCR, and TCRdb's table has in-frame clones only and misses some. The table includes about 120,000 clones, roughly 67% detected once. Material for sequencing was PBMCs. The source of these receptors is a man younger than 35 in good health and CMV-seropositive.

The V gene is TRBV5-1, the J gene TRBJ1-4; a weak D match, TRBD1 (5 bases). The CDR3 length is 15 residues. Germline CDR1 SGHRS, CDR2 YFSETQ. The germline V and J ends were trimmed by 5 bases and 3 bases, with 14 bases remaining between them. The CDR3 spells CASRTSTVANEKLFF. CDR3 DNA: TGCGCCAGCAGAACTTCGACAGTTGCTAATGAAAAACTGTTTTTT.

This chain joins TRBV6-5 and TRBJ2-3; 8 bases map to TRBD2. V gave up 6 bases and J gave up 6 bases; unmatched junction bases: 5. There are 13 residues in the CDR3. Germline assignment: CDR1 MNHEY and CDR2 SVGAGI. In nucleotides, the CDR3 is TGTGCCAGCAGACGGACTAGCAGGGATACGCAGTATTTT. This sequence encodes CASRRTSRDTQYF.

This sequence joins TRBV28 and TRBJ1-3; 7 bases align to TRBD1. The germline V gene encodes CDR1 MDHEN and CDR2 SYDVKM. Trimming took 8 bases from V and 1 from J; bases not matched to a gene: 14. This CDR3 is 17 amino acids long. The CDR3 nucleotides are TGTGCCAGCGGAACGGGGACAGTTGGAATTTCTGGAAACACCATATATTTT. Protein product: CASGTGTVGISGNTIYF.

The chain couples TRBV11-3 to TRBJ2-2; D is possibly TRBD2 (5 bases). The CDR3 covers 16 residues. Germline V gene lookup returns CDR1 SGHNT and CDR2 YENEEA. V gave up 3 bases and J gave up 4 bases, with 15 bases separating them. CDR3 nucleotide sequence: TGTGCCAGCAGCTTCCCCCGGGGAACCAGCACCGGGGAGCTGTTTTTT. This encodes CASSFPRGTSTGELFF.

This clone was seen more than once but under ten times. V usage is TRBV5-1 and J usage is TRBJ2-7; D might be TRBD1 or TRBD2, each matching 5 bases. The CDR3 is 14 residues long. Germline values: CDR1 SGHRS, CDR2 YFSETQ. V was cut by 2 bases and J by 0 bases, with 9 bases left in between. The CDR3 here is CASSLGGGSYEQYV. The CDR3 coding sequence is TGCGCCAGCAGCTTAGGTGGGGGCTCCTACGAGCAGTACGTC.

The gene calls are TRBV20-1 and TRBJ2-1; tentatively, D is TRBD1 (5 bases). CDR1 and CDR2 from the germline V gene are DFQATT and SNEGSKA (reference sequence). The CDR3 totals 11 residues. V was trimmed by 5 bases and J by 7 bases, leaving 9 bases between them. The CDR3 sequence: CSAGARNEQFF. For the CDR3, the DNA is TGCAGTGCTGGGGCTCGTAATGAGCAGTTCTTC.

The chain joins TRBV7-3 to TRBJ2-2; possible D gene TRBD1, 6 bases. Trimming removed 5 bases from V and 0 bases from J, with 10 bases in between. CDR1 is SGHTA, CDR2 FQGTGA, per germline. There are 15 residues in the CDR3. The CDR3 protein is CASSPTGSNTGELFF. The CDR3 DNA is TGTGCCAGCAGCCCAACAGGGTCGAACACCGGGGAGCTGTTTTTT.

This chain connects TRBV6-5 to TRBJ2-3; 8 nucleotides match TRBD1. From germline, CDR1 is MNHEY and CDR2 SVGAGI. There are 15 residues in the CDR3. J gave up 4 bases and V 8 bases, and 11 bases lay outside the gene matches. CDR3 region: CASLPRGLRADTQYF. CDR3 nucleotide sequence: TGTGCCAGCTTACCCAGGGGGCTGCGCGCAGATACGCAGTATTTT.

This chain connects TRBV7-2 to TRBJ1-6; 9 nucleotides match TRBD1. The CDR3 loop spans 15 amino acids. Germline loops: CDR1 SGHTA, CDR2 FQGNSA. Germline trimming cut 7 bases from V and 7 bases from J; bases unmatched to any gene: 8. This CDR3 is CASTTSGTGNSPLHF. DNA of the CDR3: TGTGCCAGCACAACGTCGGGGACAGGGAATTCACCCCTCCACTTT.

The J gene is TRBJ2-7, the V gene TRBV5-1, with D perhaps TRBD1 (6 bases). Germline V gives CDR1 SGHRS, CDR2 YFSETQ. This CDR3 is 14 amino acids long. V lost 4 bases, J lost 0 bases, and 11 bases lay in between. CDR3 nucleotides: TGCGCCAGCAGCCCCCGGACAGACTCCTACGAGCAGTACTTC. It yields the protein CASSPRTDSYEQYF.

The rearrangement uses TRBV29-1 and TRBJ1-4, with 8 bases that match TRBD1. The CDR3 extends over 14 amino acids. Germline V gene sequence: CDR1 SQVTM, CDR2 ANQGSEA. With 7 bases clipped from V and 4 bases from J, the junction kept 8 bases outside the gene matches. In DNA form, the CDR3 reads TGCAGCGCCACGAACAGGGGGGTTAATGAAAAACTGTTTTTT. Encoded protein: CSATNRGVNEKLFF. Combining the CDR3 with reference TRBV29-1 and TRBJ1-4 gives the whole variable domain SAVISQKPSRDICQRGTSLTIQCQVDSQVTMMFWYRQQPGQSLTLIATANQGSEATYESGFVIDKFPISRPNLTFSTLTVSNMSPEDSSIYLCSATNRGVNEKLFFGSGTQLSVL.

V and J are TRBV7-9 and TRBJ2-2, with a weak D call TRBD1 (6 bases). CDR3 size: 15 residues. V was shortened by 3 bases and J by 0 bases, with 8 bases between the two germline ends. Germline assignment: CDR1 SEHNR and CDR2 FQNEAQ (reference sequence). The CDR3 DNA is TGTGCCAGCAGCTTTCGACAGGCGAACACCGGGGAGCTGTTTTTT. Residues: CASSFRQANTGELFF.

This chain connects TRBV18 to TRBJ2-7; D is uncertain. CDR1 and CDR2 from the germline V gene are KGHSH and LQKENI. V shed 6 bases and J shed 4 bases, with 16 bases lying between them. The CDR3 consists of 14 residues. The CDR3 nucleotides are TGTGCCAGCTCCCGTGGAGCTACGTCATACGAGCAGTACGTC. Its translation is CASSRGATSYEQYV.

A few counts support this clone. The rearrangement uses TRBV7-2 and TRBJ2-5; 9 positions match TRBD2. The CDR3 extends over 14 amino acids. Germline CDR1 reads SGHTA; CDR2 reads FQGNSA. V lost 4 bases to trimming and J lost 2 bases; unmatched junction nucleotides: 2. The CDR3 DNA follows: TGTGCCAGCAGCTACCTAGCGGGGCAAGAGACCCAGTACTTC. This encodes CASSYLAGQETQYF.

The V gene is TRBV11-2, the J gene TRBJ1-4, with 7 bases identical to TRBD1. J lost 7 bases, V lost 3 bases, and 5 bases had no gene match. This CDR3 region has 14 residues. The germline V gene encodes CDR1 SGHAT and CDR2 FQNNGV. The CDR3 reads CASSFFGTAEKLFF. The CDR3 coding sequence is TGTGCCAGCAGCTTCTTCGGGACAGCTGAAAAACTGTTTTTT.

This clone has only a few counts. The V gene is TRBV5-4, the J gene TRBJ1-6; D possibly corresponds to TRBD1 (5 bases). The CDR3 runs to 14 residues. V shed 4 bases and J shed 5 bases, with 10 bases lying between them. Germline CDR1 reads SGHNT; CDR2 reads YYREEE (reference sequence). Here the CDR3 DNA reads TGTGCCAGCAGCCGGACCAGGGATAATTCACCCCTCCACTTT. Protein sequence: CASSRTRDNSPLHF.

This chain links TRBV10-3 with TRBJ2-4; 8 nucleotides line up with TRBD2. The germline gives CDR1 ENHRY, CDR2 SYGVKD. V was clipped by 2 bases and J by 4 bases; unmatched bases: 10. This CDR3 is 17 amino acids long. The DNA for the CDR3 is TGTGCCATCAGTGAGCCCGGCGCCGCTAGCGGGAAAAACATTCAGTACTTC. Residues: CAISEPGAASGKNIQYF.

This chain connects TRBV7-9 to TRBJ1-6, with D perhaps matching TRBD1 (6 bases). The V and J ends lost 5 bases and 7 bases respectively, with 15 bases between them. Germline values: CDR1 SEHNR, CDR2 FQNEAQ (reference sequence). There are 15 residues in the CDR3. This CDR3 reads CASSPPGGTNSPLHF. In DNA, the CDR3 is TGTGCCAGCAGCCCCCCGGGGGGGACAAATTCACCCCTCCACTTT.

The V and J genes are TRBV9 and TRBJ2-3, with 9 bases identical to TRBD2. J gave up 3 bases and V 0 bases, and 8 bases lay outside the gene matches. This CDR3 comprises 17 residues. The germline gives CDR1 SGDLS, CDR2 YYNGEE. CDR3 DNA sequence: TGTGCCAGCAGCGTAGATCTAGGGCGGGGGGGAACAGATACGCAGTATTTT. Residues: CASSVDLGRGGTDTQYF.

This clone was counted only a few times. The genes are TRBV28 and TRBJ2-5; TRBD1 matches at 9 bases. Germline loops: CDR1 MDHEN, CDR2 SYDVKM. The CDR3 sequence is 17 residues long. After removal of 3 bases from V and 0 bases from J, the junction contained 8 bases not matched to a gene. CDR3 in amino acids: CASSFRQGDKYQETQYF. As DNA, the CDR3 is TGTGCCAGCAGTTTTAGACAGGGGGATAAGTACCAAGAGACCCAGTACTTC. Together with reference TRBV28 and TRBJ2-5, the CDR3 gives the full variable domain: DVKVTQSSRYLVKRTGEKVFLECVQDMDHENMFWYRQDPGLGLRLIYFSYDVKMKEKGDIPEGYSVSREKKERFSLILESASTNQTSMYLCASSFRQGDKYQETQYFGPGTRLLVL.

The rearrangement links TRBV19 to TRBJ2-1; TRBD2 matches 9 bases. This CDR3 has 14 residues. V lost 4 bases to trimming and J lost 4 bases; unmatched junction nucleotides: 2. From germline, CDR1 is LNHDA and CDR2 SQIVND (reference sequence). CDR3 residues: CASSSGGAYNEQFF. As DNA, the CDR3 is TGTGCCAGTAGTAGCGGGGGGGCTTACAATGAGCAGTTCTTC.

As for this clone: Other DNA sequences of this sample code for an identical CDR3. The chain uses TRBV6-5 and TRBJ1-6, with D unclear. V lost 8 bases and J lost 8, with 19 bases in between. The germline V gene encodes CDR1 MNHEY and CDR2 SVGAGI. The CDR3 is made up of 15 amino acids. The CDR3 reads CASSQLHGSHSPLHF. The DNA of the CDR3 is TGTGCCAGCTCTCAACTCCACGGGTCCCATTCACCCCTCCACTTT.

This clone has just a few counts. The V and J genes are TRBV5-6 and TRBJ1-2, with unresolved D. The V end was cut by 2 bases, the J end by 2 bases, with 19 bases between. Germline loops: CDR1 SGHDT, CDR2 YYEEEE. The CDR3 has 17 residues. Here the CDR3 DNA reads TGTGCCAGCAGCTTCCCCATCCCCCCCATCGGGAACTATGGCTACACCTTC. Protein: CASSFPIPPIGNYGYTF.

This clone has only one observation. This chain uses TRBV28 with TRBJ1-2, with D perhaps matching TRBD1 (5 bases). CDR1 MDHEN and CDR2 SYDVKM come from the germline V gene. Trimming shortened V by 5 bases and J by 8 bases, and 15 bases separated the two germline ends. This CDR3 has 13 amino acids. The CDR3 nucleotides are TGTGCCAGCAGTCCTCGCCAGGGTGGCGGCTACACCTTC. This sequence encodes CASSPRQGGGYTF.

The CDR3 DNA reads TGTGCCAGCAGCCAAGGACAGGGGGGCCTCCAAGAGACCCAGTACTTC. Translated: CASSQGQGGLQETQYF. The V call is TRBV14, the J call TRBJ2-5, with TRBD1 matching over 9 bases. The CDR3 runs to 16 residues. V lost 1 base to trimming and J lost 1 base; unmatched junction nucleotides: 4. Germline-derived CDR1 and CDR2 are SGHDN and FVKESK.